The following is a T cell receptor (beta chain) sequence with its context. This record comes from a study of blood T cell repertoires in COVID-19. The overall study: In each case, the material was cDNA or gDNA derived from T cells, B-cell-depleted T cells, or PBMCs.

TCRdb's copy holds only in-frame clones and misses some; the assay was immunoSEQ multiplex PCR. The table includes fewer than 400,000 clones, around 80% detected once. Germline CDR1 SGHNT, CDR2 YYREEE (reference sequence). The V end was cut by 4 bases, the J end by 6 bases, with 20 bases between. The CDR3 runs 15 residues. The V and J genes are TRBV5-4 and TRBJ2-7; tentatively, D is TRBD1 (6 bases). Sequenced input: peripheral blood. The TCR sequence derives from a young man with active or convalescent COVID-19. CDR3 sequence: CASSGDTRIIGEQYF. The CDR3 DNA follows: TGTGCCAGCAGCGGGGACACTAGGATCATAGGCGAGCAGTACTTC. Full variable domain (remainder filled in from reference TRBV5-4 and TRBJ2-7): ETGVTQSPTHLIKTRGQQVTLRCSSQSGHNTVSWYQQALGQGPQFIFQYYREEENGRGNFPPRFSGLQFPNYSSELNVNALELDDSALYLCASSGDTRIIGEQYFGPGTRLTVT.